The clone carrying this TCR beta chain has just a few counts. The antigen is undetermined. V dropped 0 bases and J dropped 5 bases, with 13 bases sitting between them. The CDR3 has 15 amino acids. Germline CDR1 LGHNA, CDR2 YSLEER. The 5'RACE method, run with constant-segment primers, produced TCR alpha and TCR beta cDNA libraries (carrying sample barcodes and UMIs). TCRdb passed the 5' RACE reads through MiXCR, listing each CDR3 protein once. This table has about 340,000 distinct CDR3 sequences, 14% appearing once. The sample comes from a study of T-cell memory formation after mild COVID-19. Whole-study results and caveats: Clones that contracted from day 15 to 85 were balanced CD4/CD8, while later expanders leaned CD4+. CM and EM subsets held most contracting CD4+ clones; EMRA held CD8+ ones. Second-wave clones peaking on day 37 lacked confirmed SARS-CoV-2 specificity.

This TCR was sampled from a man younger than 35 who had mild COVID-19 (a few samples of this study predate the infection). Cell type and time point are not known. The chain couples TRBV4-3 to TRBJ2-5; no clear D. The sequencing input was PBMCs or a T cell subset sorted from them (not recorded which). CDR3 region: CASSQDAAFRETQYF. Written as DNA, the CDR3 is TGCGCCAGCAGCCAAGATGCCGCGTTCAGGGAGACCCAGTACTTC.